This T cell receptor (beta chain) comes out of a study of T cells in Graves' hyperthyroidism and ophthalmopathy. The CDR3 has 13 amino acids. CDR1 is SGHTA and CDR2 is FQGTGA in the germline V gene. Template material for amplifying TCR beta CDR3 regions consisted of RNA transcripts. A first-round RT-PCR of the TCR CDR3 used the HTBI primer set. From the multiplex PCR reads, TCRdb called clonotypes with MiXCR, one entry per CDR3 protein. The repertoire holds fewer than 650,000 distinct CDR3 sequences, with around 50% as singletons. This clonotype occurred a few times. Sequenced input: peripheral blood or thyroid tissue (not recorded which). The J gene is TRBJ2-2, the V gene TRBV7-3; D gene ambiguous. The J call may be faulty, since TRBJ2-3 better matches the DNA end. This TCR was sampled from an adult woman with Graves' disease, either hyperthyroidism or ophthalmopathy (not recorded which). In DNA form, the CDR3 reads TGTGCCAGCAGCCTAAGGAAAGTGGATACGCAGTATTTT. This codes for CASSLRKVDTQYF.